This T cell receptor (beta chain) was sequenced during a study of technical replicates of blood from a few donors (dated by TCRdb to 2016 to 2017). Library generation was performed with the immunoSEQ multiplex PCR assay. Not all clones reach the TCRdb copy of this immuneACCESS table, which keeps in-frame sequences only. Checked studies attribute under half of the gap to unresolved V genes and leave the rest unexplained. The sample profile shows some 100,000 clones; 96% of them were found once. Roughly 0.19% of the sample comes from the top ten. For this chain, trimming is 1 base at the V end and 1 base at the J end, and the number of junction bases without a gene match is 14. Sequences LGHNT (CDR1) and FRNRAP (CDR2) are obtained from the germline V gene. From the cysteine up to the phenylalanine, the CDR3 has a length of 20 residues. The kept DNA is CDR3 alone, 60 bases in frame from the first base.

Comments on this clone: Its antigen specificity is not known. Base qualities were left out, and no much larger clone turns up one base away.

What was sequenced was T cells isolated from PBMCs. This clonotype was sampled from a human donor in good health. Recombination linked TRBV12-5 to TRBJ2-1, and TRBD1 aligns with 9 junction nucleotides. Read as DNA, the sequence is TGTGCTAGTGGTTTGGCGCCCGGGACAGGGACTCGGTTATCCTACAATGAGCAGTTCTTC. It codes for CASGLAPGTGTRLSYNEQFF.